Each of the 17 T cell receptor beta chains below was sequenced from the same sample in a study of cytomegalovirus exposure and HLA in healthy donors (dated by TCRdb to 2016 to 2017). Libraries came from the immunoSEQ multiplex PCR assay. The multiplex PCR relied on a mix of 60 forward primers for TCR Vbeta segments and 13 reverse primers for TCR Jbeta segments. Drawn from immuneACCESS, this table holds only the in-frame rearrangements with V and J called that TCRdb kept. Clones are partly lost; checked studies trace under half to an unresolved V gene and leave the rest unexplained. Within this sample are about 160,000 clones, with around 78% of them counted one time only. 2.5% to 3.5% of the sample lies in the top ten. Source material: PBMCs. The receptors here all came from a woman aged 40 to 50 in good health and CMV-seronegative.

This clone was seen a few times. CDR3 DNA sequence: TGTGCCAGCAGTTCGCCAGGGTGGGATGGTGAAAAACTGTTTTTT. This gives the protein CASSSPGWDGEKLFF. The genes are TRBV27 and TRBJ1-4; tentatively, D is TRBD1 (5 bases). V lost 4 bases, J lost 7 bases, and 16 bases lay in between. The length of the CDR3 is 15 residues. CDR1 and CDR2 (germline): MNHEY, SMNVEV (reference sequence).

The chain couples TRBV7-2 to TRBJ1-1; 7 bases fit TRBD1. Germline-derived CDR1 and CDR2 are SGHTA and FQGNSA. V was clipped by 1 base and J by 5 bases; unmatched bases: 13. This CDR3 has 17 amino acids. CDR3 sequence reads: CASSLVYRGRGETEAFF. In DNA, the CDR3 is TGTGCCAGCAGCTTAGTTTACAGGGGCAGGGGGGAGACTGAAGCTTTCTTT.

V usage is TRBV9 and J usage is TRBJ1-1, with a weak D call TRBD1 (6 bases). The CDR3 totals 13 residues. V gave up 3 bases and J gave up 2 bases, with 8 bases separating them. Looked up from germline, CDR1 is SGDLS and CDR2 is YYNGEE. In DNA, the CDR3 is TGTGCCAGCAGCGCACAGGGCAACACTGAAGCTTTCTTT. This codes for CASSAQGNTEAFF.

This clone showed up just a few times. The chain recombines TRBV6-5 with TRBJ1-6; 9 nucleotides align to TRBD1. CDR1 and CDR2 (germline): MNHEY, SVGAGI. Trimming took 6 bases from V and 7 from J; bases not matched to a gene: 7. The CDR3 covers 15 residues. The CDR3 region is CASSRDGTGNSPLHF. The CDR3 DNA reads TGTGCCAGCAGCCGGGACGGGACAGGGAATTCACCCCTCCACTTT.

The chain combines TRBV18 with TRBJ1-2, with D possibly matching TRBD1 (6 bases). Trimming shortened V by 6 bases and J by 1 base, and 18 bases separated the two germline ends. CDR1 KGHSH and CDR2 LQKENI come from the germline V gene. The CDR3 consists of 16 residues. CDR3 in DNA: TGTGCCAGCTCCCGGGACAAGGGCTTACTTAACTATGGCTACACCTTC. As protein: CASSRDKGLLNYGYTF.

The CDR3 region has the DNA TGCGCCAGCAGCTTGGAACAGGGGGTGATGAACACTGAAGCTTTCTTT. This encodes CASSLEQGVMNTEAFF. The chain carries TRBV5-1 and TRBJ1-1; 8 positions match TRBD1. V trimming: 0 bases; J trimming: 0 bases; junction bases outside the gene matches: 4. This CDR3 is 16 amino acids long. Germline lookup yields CDR1 SGHRS and CDR2 YFSETQ.

The CDR3 region is CASSVIHRMNTEAFF. DNA of the CDR3: TGTGCCAGCAGCGTAATACACCGCATGAACACTGAAGCTTTCTTT. J is TRBJ1-1 and V is TRBV11-1; unclear D gene. Germline CDR1 SGHAT, CDR2 FQDESV (reference sequence). This CDR3 has 15 amino acids. Trimming shortened V by 5 bases and J by 0 bases, and 13 bases separated the two germline ends.

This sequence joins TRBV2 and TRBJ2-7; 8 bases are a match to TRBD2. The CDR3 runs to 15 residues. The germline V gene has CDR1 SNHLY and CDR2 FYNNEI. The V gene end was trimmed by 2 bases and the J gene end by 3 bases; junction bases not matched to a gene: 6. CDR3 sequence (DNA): TGTGCCAGCAGTGAATGGTTAGCGGGGCTCTACGAGCAGTACTTC. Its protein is CASSEWLAGLYEQYF. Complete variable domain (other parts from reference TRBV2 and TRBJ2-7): EPEVTQTPSHQVTQMGQEVILRCVPISNHLYFYWYRQILGQKVEFLVSFYNNEISEKSEIFDDQFSVERPDGSNFTLKIRSTKLEDSAMYFCASSEWLAGLYEQYFGPGTRLTVT.

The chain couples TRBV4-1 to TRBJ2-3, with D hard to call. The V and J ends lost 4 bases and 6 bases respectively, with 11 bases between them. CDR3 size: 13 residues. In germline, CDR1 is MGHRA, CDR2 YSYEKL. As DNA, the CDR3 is TGCGCCAGCAGCCGAGTACCGTTGGATACGCAGTATTTT. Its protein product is CASSRVPLDTQYF.

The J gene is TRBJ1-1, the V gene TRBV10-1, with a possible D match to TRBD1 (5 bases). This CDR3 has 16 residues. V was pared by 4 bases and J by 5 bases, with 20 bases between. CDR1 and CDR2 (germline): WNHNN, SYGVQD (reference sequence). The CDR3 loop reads CASSGSGLPEGTEAFF. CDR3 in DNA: TGCGCCAGCAGTGGCAGCGGACTCCCGGAGGGGACTGAAGCTTTCTTT.

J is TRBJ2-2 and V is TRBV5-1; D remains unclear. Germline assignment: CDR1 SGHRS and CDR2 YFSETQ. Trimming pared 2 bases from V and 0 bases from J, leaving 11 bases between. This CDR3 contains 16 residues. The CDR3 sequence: CASSFSANTNTGELFF. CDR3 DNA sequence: TGCGCCAGCAGCTTTTCAGCGAACACGAACACCGGGGAGCTGTTTTTT.

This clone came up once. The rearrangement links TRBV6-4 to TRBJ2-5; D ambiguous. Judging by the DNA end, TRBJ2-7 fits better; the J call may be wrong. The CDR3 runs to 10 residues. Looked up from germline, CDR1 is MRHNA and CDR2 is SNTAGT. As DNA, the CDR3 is TGTGCCAGCAGTCCCTACGAGCAGTACTTC. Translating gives CASSPYEQYF.

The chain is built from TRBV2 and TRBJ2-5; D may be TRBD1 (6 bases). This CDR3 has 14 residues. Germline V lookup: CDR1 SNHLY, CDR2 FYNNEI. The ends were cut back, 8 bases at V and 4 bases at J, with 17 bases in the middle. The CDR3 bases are TGTGCCAGCCCTGGCGCGGTACAGGGAGAGACCCAGTACTTC. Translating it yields CASPGAVQGETQYF.

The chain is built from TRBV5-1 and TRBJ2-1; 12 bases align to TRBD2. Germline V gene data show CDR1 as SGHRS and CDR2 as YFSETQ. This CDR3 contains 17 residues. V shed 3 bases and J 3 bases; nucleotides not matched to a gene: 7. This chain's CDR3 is CASSSRVTSGGYNEQFF. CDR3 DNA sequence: TGCGCCAGCAGCTCTAGGGTGACTAGCGGGGGCTACAATGAGCAGTTCTTC.

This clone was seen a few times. The CDR3 region has the DNA TGTGCCAGCAGTTACTACAGGGGTTACAATGAGCAGTTCTTC. Amino acids: CASSYYRGYNEQFF. This chain uses TRBV13 with TRBJ2-1; 7 bases line up with TRBD1. The CDR3 is 14 residues long. The ends lost 6 bases at V and 4 bases at J; junction bases unmatched: 6. Germline V gene sequence: CDR1 PRHDT, CDR2 FYEKMQ (reference sequence).

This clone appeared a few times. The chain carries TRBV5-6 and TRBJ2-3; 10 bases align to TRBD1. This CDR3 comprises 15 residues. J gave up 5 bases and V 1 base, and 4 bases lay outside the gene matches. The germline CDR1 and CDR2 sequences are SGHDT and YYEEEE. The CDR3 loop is CASSLWDRGLDTQYF. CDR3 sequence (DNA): TGTGCCAGCAGCTTGTGGGACAGGGGATTAGATACGCAGTATTTT.

CDR3 region: CASRRAAGGLFYGYTF. CDR3 in DNA: TGTGCCAGCAGAAGGGCGGCAGGGGGTCTCTTCTATGGCTACACCTTC. The chain employs TRBV28 and TRBJ1-2; 7 bases line up with TRBD1. V shed 6 bases and J 4 bases; nucleotides not matched to a gene: 14. The CDR3 loop spans 16 amino acids. The germline CDR1 and CDR2 sequences are MDHEN and SYDVKM.